A selection of T cell receptor beta chains follows, all from one sample in a study of blood T cell repertoires in COVID-19. TCRdb's table, derived via immunoSEQ multiplex PCR, lists solely in-frame clones and lacks some. Among tens of thousands of clones listed, around 85% were seen once. Material: peripheral blood. The receptor set was obtained from a woman older than 75 with COVID-19, enrolled during active disease. The CDR3 runs from the conserved cysteine through the conserved F or W. D genes are given only for firm matches. Rows give clone size only sometimes, using once, few, many, or a class for an expanded clone.

cdr3_nt cdr3_aa d_call j_call clone_size v_call
TGTGCCAGCAGTTGCGCGGCGGGACGAGAAGAGACCCAGTACTTC CASSCAAGREETQYF . TRBJ2-5 . TRBV6-4
TGTGCCAGCAGACTAACAGGGCAGGGGGCTGAAGCTTTCTTT CASRLTGQGAEAFF TRBD1 TRBJ1-1 . TRBV5-8
TGTGCCAGGACCGGAGGGGCCAGTATGAACACTGAAGCTTTCTTT CARTGGASMNTEAFF . TRBJ1-1 . TRBV2
TGTGCCAGCAGCTCCCAATCAGGTCAGCCCCAGCATTTT CASSSQSGQPQHF . TRBJ1-5 . TRBV7-2
TGTGCCAGCAGCTCCGGGACAGCATCACCCCTCCACTTT CASSSGTASPLHF TRBD1 TRBJ1-6 . TRBV7-2
TGCGCCAGCAGCCTCTTCGAGGACAGGGTGGATGGCTACACCTTC CASSLFEDRVDGYTF TRBD1 TRBJ1-2 . TRBV4-1
TGTGCCAGCAGCCTAGAACTAGCGCAGTACTTC CASSLELAQYF . TRBJ2-7 few TRBV7-8
TGCGCCAGCTCCACACAGGGGGCCGGCACTGAAGCTTTCTTT CASSTQGAGTEAFF TRBD1 TRBJ1-1 . TRBV5-1
TGTGCCAGTAGTACACCCTGGGACAGAGGTAGCAAGGATCAGCCCCAGCATTTT CASSTPWDRGSKDQPQHF TRBD1 TRBJ1-5 . TRBV19
TGTGCCAGCAGCATCCGGGACAGGGGGCTTATTGGCTATGGCTACACCTTC CASSIRDRGLIGYGYTF TRBD1 TRBJ1-2 . TRBV7-3
TGTGCCAGCAGCATTTTTACAGGGGCCCGTTATCAAGAGACCCAGTACTTC CASSIFTGARYQETQYF TRBD1 TRBJ2-5 . TRBV13
TGTGCCAGCGCGAAAAGCCGCGGGAGGTTAGATACGCAGTATTTT CASAKSRGRLDTQYF TRBD2 TRBJ2-3 . TRBV7-8
TGTGCCAGTACCCCGACCCCGACAGAGAACACTGAAGCTTTCTTT CASTPTPTENTEAFF . TRBJ1-1 . TRBV19
TGCGCCAGCAGCGGCGGACAGGGTAACACCGGGGAGCTGTTTTTT CASSGGQGNTGELFF TRBD1 TRBJ2-2 . TRBV5-1
TGTGCCAGCAGCGTCACACAGGGGGCCGTAAACACCATATATTTT CASSVTQGAVNTIYF TRBD1 TRBJ1-3 . TRBV7-2
TGTGCCAGCAGCTCGGACAGGGGGCAGGTTGAGCAGTTCTTC CASSSDRGQVEQFF TRBD1 TRBJ2-1 . TRBV11-2
TGTGCCAGCAGCTTAATTGTAGCGGGGGGCACAGATACGCAGTATTTT CASSLIVAGGTDTQYF TRBD2 TRBJ2-3 . TRBV7-3
TGCGCCAGCAGCGAGGGGGGACAGGCGGCTTTCTTT CASSEGGQAAFF TRBD1 TRBJ1-1 few TRBV4-3
TGTGCCAGCAGCTTGGGGCGGGGGCCAGGAGAGACCCAGTACTTC CASSLGRGPGETQYF . TRBJ2-5 . TRBV5-8
TGTGCCACCAGTGATCCCGCCTCGGGACTACGCGATGAGCAGTTCTTC CATSDPASGLRDEQFF TRBD2 TRBJ2-1 . TRBV24-1
TGCAGCGTCCTTAACCACAGGTTCGCCGGGAACACTGAAGCTTTCTTT CSVLNHRFAGNTEAFF . TRBJ1-1 . TRBV29-1
TGCGCCAGCAGCTGGGGACAGGGGGTGGGCGAAGCTTTCTTT CASSWGQGVGEAFF TRBD1 TRBJ1-1 . TRBV5-1
TGTGCCAGCAGTTACGAGGGAGGGAGCGCCTACGAGCAGTACTTC CASSYEGGSAYEQYF TRBD2 TRBJ2-7 . TRBV6-5
TGTGCCAGTGACCGACAGGGGGGTGGTCAGCCCCAGCATTTT CASDRQGGGQPQHF TRBD1 TRBJ1-5 . TRBV19
TGTGCCAGCAGGTTACAAATGAACACTGAAGCTTTCTTT CASRLQMNTEAFF . TRBJ1-1 . TRBV2
TGTGCCAGCAGATCTTCGGCGACAGGGGGCTACGAGCAGTACTTC CASRSSATGGYEQYF TRBD1 TRBJ2-7 . TRBV6-5
TGTGCCAGCAGCGTAGAGCCTGGGACAGGGAGTTACAATGAGCAGTTCTTC CASSVEPGTGSYNEQFF TRBD1 TRBJ2-1 . TRBV9
TGTGCCACCGACAGGGGTAGCACAGATACGCAGTATTTT CATDRGSTDTQYF TRBD1 TRBJ2-3 once TRBV24-1
TGTGCCAGCAGCCGATCGGACAGGAATAATTCACCCCTCCACTTT CASSRSDRNNSPLHF TRBD1 TRBJ1-6 few TRBV28
TGTGCCAGCAGTTCCTTCACTATGACCACTGAAGCTTTCTTT CASSSFTMTTEAFF . TRBJ1-1 . TRBV2
TGTGCCAGTAGTATGGACAGGGTAGCCAAAAACATTCAGTACTTC CASSMDRVAKNIQYF TRBD1 TRBJ2-4 . TRBV19
TGTGCCAGCAGTCCCCAGCGGGAGACGACAGAGACCCAGTACTTC CASSPQRETTETQYF TRBD2 TRBJ2-5 . TRBV6-2/TRBV6-3
TGCGCCAGCAGTGAAGGGACTAGCCTTGTCGTAGATACGCAGTATTTT CASSEGTSLVVDTQYF TRBD2 TRBJ2-3 . TRBV10-2
TGTGCCAGCAGTTTGGGGCAGTTCTACGAGCAGTACTTC CASSLGQFYEQYF . TRBJ2-7 few TRBV28
TGTGCCAGTAGTACCAGGACAGGGGGAAGCTATGGCTACACCTTC CASSTRTGGSYGYTF TRBD1 TRBJ1-2 . TRBV19
TGTGCCACCAGTGATTTTACAGGGGAGGCTTTCTTT CATSDFTGEAFF TRBD1 TRBJ1-1 few TRBV24-1
TGTGCCAGCAGCGTAACGGGGGTTTCACCCCTCCACTTT CASSVTGVSPLHF . TRBJ1-6 . TRBV7-2
TGTGCCAGTAGTAGCCAACACAGGACAGGGGGCAATCAGCCCCAGCATTTT CASSSQHRTGGNQPQHF TRBD1 TRBJ1-5 . TRBV19
TGTGCCAGCAGCCCTCGGTTGGGGCCCAATGAAAAACTGTTTTTT CASSPRLGPNEKLFF . TRBJ1-4 . TRBV7-9
TGTGCCAGCGGTAGGGCAGGGGGCACTTATGGCTACACCTTC CASGRAGGTYGYTF TRBD1 TRBJ1-2 . TRBV6-5
TGTGCCAGTGGGACTAGCGGGAATAATGAGCAGTTCTTC CASGTSGNNEQFF TRBD2 TRBJ2-1 . TRBV7-3
TGTGCCAGCAGCTTGGGGGGGCAGGGTGTCAGCAATCAGCCCCAGCATTTT CASSLGGQGVSNQPQHF . TRBJ1-5 . TRBV5-6
TGTGCCAGCTCATCCGGACAACCCTACGAGCAGTACTTC CASSSGQPYEQYF . TRBJ2-7 . TRBV18
TGTGCCAGCAACCGGGGGGGGATAATAAACAATGAGCAGTTCTTC CASNRGGIINNEQFF TRBD2 TRBJ2-1 . TRBV25-1
TGTGCCAGTAATAAGGGGTCTACTGGGGCCAACGTCCTGACTTTC CASNKGSTGANVLTF . TRBJ2-6 . TRBV19
TGTGCCAGCTCACTATTGCGGGGGGGCATGACTGAAGCTTTCTTT CASSLLRGGMTEAFF . TRBJ1-1 . TRBV18
TGTGCCAGCAGAAAGGACAGCTACTACGAGCAGTACTTC CASRKDSYYEQYF . TRBJ2-7 . TRBV6-5
TGTGCCAGCAGTCCAGGGACAGGAAACACCATATATTTT CASSPGTGNTIYF . TRBJ1-3 . TRBV12-3/TRBV12-4
TGTGCCAGCAGACCCGACAGGAGCTCCTACAATGAGCAGTTCTTC CASRPDRSSYNEQFF . TRBJ2-1 . TRBV7-2
TGTGCCATCAGTGACGTAGCGGTATATCAAAACATTCAGTACTTC CAISDVAVYQNIQYF . TRBJ2-4 . TRBV10-3
TGCGCCAGCACCGGACAGGCTAACTATGGCTACACCTTC CASTGQANYGYTF TRBD1 TRBJ1-2 . TRBV10-1
TGCGCCAGCAGCCTAAACACAGCGGGACCTCGGAACTTC CASSLNTAGPRNF TRBD2 TRBJ2-4 . TRBV4-1
TGTGCCAGCAGGTGGCAGGGAGGTTCTAATGAAAAACTGTTTTTT CASRWQGGSNEKLFF . TRBJ1-4 . TRBV11-2
TGTGCCAGCAGCACTACCAGGGCGGCTAATGAAAAACTGTTTTTT CASSTTRAANEKLFF . TRBJ1-4 . TRBV7-9
TGTGCCAGCAGCGTTGGGGTGGGTAGCGGGGTCCACAATGAGCAGTTCTTC CASSVGVGSGVHNEQFF TRBD2 TRBJ2-1 once TRBV5-4